The rows below give T cell receptor beta chains drawn from one sample of a study of T cell responses to AZD1222 COVID-19 vaccine. Assay used: immunoSEQ multiplex PCR; TCRdb lists only in-frame clones, some missing. The profile shows 140,000 to 150,000 clones, 75% to 90% of them singletons. This specimen was peripheral blood, taken on day 0 of AZD1222 vaccination. Source of these receptors: an adult in good health. Each CDR3 is given with its conserved first and last residue. D genes are given only for firm matches. Some rows have no size entry. The others give once, few or many, or a class for an expanded clone.

>TRBD2|NA|17|TRBJ2-1|TRBV5-1
CASSLSSSGGSYNEQFF
TGCGCCAGCAGCTTATCTTCTAGCGGGGGCTCCTACAATGAGCAGTTCTTC
>NA|NA|12|TRBJ1-6|TRBV9
CASSVDSSPLHF
TGTGCCAGCAGCGTGGATAGTTCACCCCTCCACTTT
>NA|NA|13|TRBJ1-5|TRBV12-3/TRBV12-4
CASSLIRDQPQHF
TGTGCCAGCAGTTTAATCAGGGATCAGCCCCAGCATTTT
>NA|once|15|TRBJ1-2|TRBV4-1
CASSQVSGQSYGYTF
TGCGCCAGCAGCCAAGTCAGCGGACAGTCCTATGGCTACACCTTC
>NA|NA|15|TRBJ1-2|TRBV5-1
CASSLDPAGNYGYTF
TGCGCCAGCAGCTTGGATCCGGCAGGCAACTATGGCTACACCTTC
>NA|NA|15|TRBJ2-3|TRBV28
CASSLELEGTDTQYF
TGTGCCAGCAGTTTAGAGTTGGAGGGCACAGATACGCAGTATTTT
>NA|NA|18|TRBJ2-2|TRBV7-6
CASSLVGGGAHDTGELFF
TGTGCCAGCAGCTTAGTTGGAGGGGGCGCGCATGACACCGGGGAGCTGTTTTTT
>NA|NA|14|TRBJ2-1|TRBV5-1
CASNSGSSYNEQFF
TGCGCCAGCAACTCGGGGAGCTCCTACAATGAGCAGTTCTTC
>NA|once|15|TRBJ1-1|TRBV16
CASSAEGIGNTEAFF
TGTGCCAGCAGCGCAGAGGGCATTGGGAACACTGAAGCTTTCTTT
>NA|NA|15|TRBJ1-1|TRBV12-5
CASGLVIRPNTEAFF
TGTGCTAGTGGTTTGGTAATCCGACCAAACACTGAAGCTTTCTTT
>TRBD2|few|17|TRBJ2-7|TRBV28
CASSFSGRETPEYEQYF
TGTGCCAGCAGTTTTTCCGGGAGGGAAACTCCGGAGTACGAGCAGTACTTC
>TRBD2|NA|15|TRBJ2-7|TRBV5-6
CASSRGRSVSYEQYF
TGTGCCAGCAGCCGCGGGAGGTCCGTCTCCTACGAGCAGTACTTC
>NA|NA|14|TRBJ2-7|TRBV14
CASSLRGTGREQYF
TGTGCCAGCAGCCTCAGAGGTACAGGGCGGGAGCAGTACTTC
>NA|NA|13|TRBJ2-2|TRBV24-1
CATRQGNTGELFF
TGTGCCACCAGGCAGGGAAACACCGGGGAGCTGTTTTTT
>TRBD1|few|16|TRBJ1-6|TRBV18
CASSPIWTGSNSPLHF
TGTGCCAGCTCACCAATCTGGACAGGATCTAATTCACCCCTCCACTTT
>TRBD1|NA|14|TRBJ1-5|TRBV7-2
CASSLGTGNQPQHF
TGTGCCAGCAGCTTAGGGACAGGGAATCAGCCCCAGCATTTT
>TRBD2|NA|16|TRBJ2-1|TRBV18
CASSLGLAGVFNEQFF
TGTGCCAGCTCCCTTGGACTAGCGGGAGTGTTTAATGAGCAGTTCTTC
>TRBD1|medium-sized|14|TRBJ2-7|TRBV27
CASYGQGSSYEQYF
TGTGCCAGCTATGGACAGGGAAGCTCCTACGAGCAGTACTTC
>NA|few|15|TRBJ2-2|TRBV7-9
CASSQTGGRAGELFF
TGTGCCAGCAGCCAGACGGGGGGCAGGGCCGGGGAGCTGTTTTTT
>TRBD1|NA|15|TRBJ1-2|TRBV18
CASSPGQGGTYGYTF
TGTGCCAGCTCACCAGGCCAGGGGGGGACCTATGGCTACACCTTC
>NA|NA|15|TRBJ1-5|TRBV7-8
CASSSEPGRNQPQHF
TGTGCCAGCAGCTCAGAACCAGGAAGAAATCAGCCCCAGCATTTT
>NA|NA|13|TRBJ2-7|TRBV18
CASSRGPTYEQYF
TGTGCCAGCTCACGGGGACCAACCTACGAGCAGTACTTC
>NA|NA|15|TRBJ2-1|TRBV19
CASSSGLSSYNEQFF
TGTGCCAGTAGTTCGGGATTGAGCTCCTACAATGAGCAGTTCTTC
>NA|NA|16|TRBJ1-4|TRBV28
CASSLGGVYLNEKLFF
TGTGCCAGCAGTTTAGGAGGAGTATACCTTAATGAAAAACTGTTTTTT
>NA|NA|15|TRBJ2-4|TRBV28
CASRTGFNVPSIQYF
TGTGCCAGCAGAACAGGGTTCAATGTTCCCAGCATTCAGTACTTC
>NA|NA|16|TRBJ2-1|TRBV3-1/TRBV3-2
CASSQDKGGRYNEQFF
TGTGCCAGCAGCCAAGATAAGGGAGGCCGGTACAATGAGCAGTTCTTC
>NA|once|16|TRBJ2-2|TRBV11-2
CASSLTGTANTGELFF
TGTGCCAGCAGCTTAACAGGAACCGCGAACACCGGGGAGCTGTTTTTT
>NA|NA|15|TRBJ1-6|TRBV21-1
CASGLGDRGYSPLHF
TGTGCCAGCGGGCTAGGGGACAGGGGTTATTCACCCCTCCACTTT
>NA|NA|14|TRBJ2-7|TRBV4-1
CASSQAESSYEQYF
TGCGCCAGCAGCCAAGCGGAGAGCTCCTACGAGCAGTACTTC
>TRBD2|once|15|TRBJ2-1|TRBV7-6
CASSPVGGSYNEQFF
TGTGCCAGCAGCCCTGTCGGGGGGAGCTACAATGAGCAGTTCTTC
>TRBD1|NA|17|TRBJ2-3|TRBV6-6
CASSPSLGTGDEDTQYF
TGTGCCAGCAGTCCTAGCCTTGGGACAGGGGACGAAGATACGCAGTATTTT
>NA|NA|14|TRBJ1-2|TRBV11-2
CASSLVGGNYGYTF
TGTGCCAGCAGCTTAGTGGGAGGAAACTATGGCTACACCTTC
>TRBD1|NA|15|TRBJ1-5|TRBV28
CASRPGTGGYQPQHF
TGTGCCAGCAGGCCGGGGACAGGGGGCTATCAGCCCCAGCATTTT
>NA|NA|14|TRBJ1-1|TRBV11-2
CASSIAGQRTEAFF
TGTGCCAGCAGCATTGCAGGGCAAAGAACTGAAGCTTTCTTT
>NA|NA|8|TRBJ1-3|TRBV7-9
CATDTIYF
TGTGCCACCGACACCATATATTTT
>NA|few|12|TRBJ1-1|TRBV27
CASSLRQGEAFF
TGTGCCAGCAGTTTGAGGCAGGGGGAAGCTTTCTTT
>TRBD1|few|15|TRBJ1-1|TRBV5-1
CASSSRQGMNTEAFF
TGCGCCAGCAGCTCGCGACAGGGCATGAACACTGAAGCTTTCTTT
>NA|NA|15|TRBJ1-6|TRBV18
CASSPIGRDNSPLHF
TGTGCCAGCTCACCAATAGGCAGGGATAATTCACCCCTCCACTTT
>NA|NA|17|TRBJ1-1|TRBV7-9
CASSLVLGTWPNTEAFF
TGTGCCAGCAGCTTAGTTCTGGGGACGTGGCCGAACACTGAAGCTTTCTTT
>NA|NA|13|TRBJ1-2|TRBV6-5
CASSLTPTNGYTF
TGTGCCAGCAGTCTTACCCCCACGAATGGCTACACCTTC
>NA|NA|17|TRBJ1-5|TRBV5-6
CASSCVGTPLRNQPQHF
TGTGCCAGCAGCTGCGTGGGGACACCCCTTCGTAATCAGCCCCAGCATTTT
>NA|NA|14|TRBJ1-1|TRBV6-5
CASSSTVMNTEAFF
TGTGCCAGCAGTTCGACAGTGATGAACACTGAAGCTTTCTTT
>TRBD2|NA|14|TRBJ2-7|TRBV6-5
CASTRLAGTYEQYF
TGTGCCAGCACCCGACTAGCGGGAACCTACGAGCAGTACTTC
>NA|NA|13|TRBJ1-1|TRBV2
CASIYGGNTEAFF
TGTGCCAGCATTTATGGGGGCAACACTGAAGCTTTCTTT
>TRBD1|once|14|TRBJ2-2|TRBV24-1
CATSEGQVTGELFF
TGTGCCACCAGTGAGGGACAGGTCACCGGGGAGCTGTTTTTT